The clone carrying this T cell receptor beta chain appeared a single time. The antigen is undetermined. This sample is part of a study of shared clonotypes between healthy human individuals. Study-wide context: The donor pool was made up of a couple of women and a few men aged 18 to 49. Findings and limits, study-wide: Generally, naive subsets came out with larger estimated richness than memory subsets.

Naive CD45RA+ and memory CD45RA-negative subsets were split from CD4+ cells. Germline trimming cut 0 bases from V and 8 bases from J; bases unmatched to any gene: 12. There are 17 residues in the CDR3. Germline V gene sequence: CDR1 SGHDN, CDR2 FVKESK. At a deep level, the assay was run. The method was immunoSEQ multiplex PCR; TCRdb's version includes in-frame clones alone and lacks a portion of them. The sample records some 1,100,000 clones, around 78% being singletons. The chain carries TRBV14 and TRBJ2-1; 8 nucleotides match TRBD2. The sequence was collected from a young man in good health. Some clones in this sample may be carry-over from other donors' samples. The sequenced material came from memory CD4+ T cells from PBMCs. Subset reported: CD45RA-negative fraction. The CDR3, as DNA: TGTGCCAGCAGCCAAGATCGAGCAGCGGGAGAGGTCGATGAGCAGTTCTTC. Amino acid sequence: CASSQDRAAGEVDEQFF.